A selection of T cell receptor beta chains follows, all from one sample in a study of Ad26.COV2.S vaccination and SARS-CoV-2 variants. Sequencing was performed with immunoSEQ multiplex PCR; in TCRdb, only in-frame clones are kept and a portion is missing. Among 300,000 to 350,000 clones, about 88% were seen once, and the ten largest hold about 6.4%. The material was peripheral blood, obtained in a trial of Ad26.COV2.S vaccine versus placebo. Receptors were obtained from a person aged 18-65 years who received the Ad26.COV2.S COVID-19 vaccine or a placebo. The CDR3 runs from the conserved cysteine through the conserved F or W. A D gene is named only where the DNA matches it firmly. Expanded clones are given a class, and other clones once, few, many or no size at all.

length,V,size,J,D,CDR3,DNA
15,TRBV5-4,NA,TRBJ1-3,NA,CASSPSTTSGNTIYF,TGTGCCAGCAGCCCGAGTACTACGTCTGGAAACACCATATATTTT
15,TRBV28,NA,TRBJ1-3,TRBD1,CASSYGQGSGNTIYF,TGTGCCAGCAGTTACGGACAGGGCTCTGGAAACACCATATATTTT
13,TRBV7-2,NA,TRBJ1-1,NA,CASSLVSDTEAFF,TGTGCCAGCAGCTTAGTCAGTGACACTGAAGCTTTCTTT
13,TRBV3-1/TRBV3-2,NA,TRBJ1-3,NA,CASSQFTGNTIYF,TGTGCCAGCAGCCAATTTACCGGAAACACCATATATTTT
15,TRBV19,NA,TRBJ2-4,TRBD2,CASSGAGGGFSIQYF,TGTGCCAGTAGTGGGGCGGGAGGTGGGTTCAGCATTCAGTACTTC
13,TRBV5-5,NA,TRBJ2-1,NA,CASSFWGQNEQFF,TGTGCCAGCAGCTTTTGGGGTCAAAATGAGCAGTTCTTC
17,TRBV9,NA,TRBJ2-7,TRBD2,CASSLGTSGRASYEQYF,TGTGCCAGCTCCCTGGGAACTAGCGGGAGGGCTAGCTACGAGCAGTACTTC
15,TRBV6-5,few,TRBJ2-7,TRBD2,CASSYSSSGGDEQYF,TGTGCCAGCAGTTACTCGAGTAGCGGGGGTGACGAGCAGTACTTC
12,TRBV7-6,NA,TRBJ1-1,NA,CASSPLMTEAFF,TGTGCCAGCAGCCCGTTAATGACCGAAGCTTTCTTT
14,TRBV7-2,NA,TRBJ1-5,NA,CASSLDTSNQPQHF,TGTGCCAGCAGCCTGGACACTAGCAATCAGCCCCAGCATTTT
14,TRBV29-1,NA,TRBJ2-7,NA,CSGTETGSSYEQYF,TGCAGCGGGACTGAAACAGGGAGCTCCTACGAGCAGTACTTC
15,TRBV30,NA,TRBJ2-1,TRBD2,CAWSVLAGGMNEQFF,TGTGCCTGGAGTGTACTAGCGGGAGGGATGAATGAGCAGTTCTTC
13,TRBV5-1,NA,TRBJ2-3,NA,CASSLASRDTQYF,TGCGCCAGCAGCTTGGCCAGCAGGGATACGCAGTATTTT
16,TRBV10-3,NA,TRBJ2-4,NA,CAISERLAEGKNIQYF,TGTGCCATCAGTGAGAGGCTGGCGGAGGGTAAAAACATTCAGTACTTC
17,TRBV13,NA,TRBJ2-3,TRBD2,CASSLVSSGGLGDTQYF,TGTGCCAGCAGCTTAGTGAGCAGCGGGGGGTTAGGAGATACGCAGTATTTT
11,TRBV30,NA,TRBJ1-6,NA,CAWGSNSPLHF,TGTGCCTGGGGATCGAATTCACCCCTCCACTTT
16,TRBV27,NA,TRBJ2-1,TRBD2,CASSPLGSGGYNEQFF,TGTGCCAGCAGTCCCTTGGGTAGCGGGGGCTACAATGAGCAGTTCTTC
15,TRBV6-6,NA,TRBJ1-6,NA,CASSYSGRRDSPLHF,TGTGCCAGCAGTTACTCGGGAAGGAGAGATTCACCCCTCCACTTT
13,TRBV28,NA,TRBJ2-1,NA,CASRGQGKNEQFF,TGTGCCAGCAGGGGCCAGGGTAAAAATGAGCAGTTCTTC
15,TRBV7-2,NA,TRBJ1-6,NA,CASSLGPGRASPLHF,TGTGCCAGCAGCTTAGGGCCCGGGAGGGCCTCACCCCTCCACTTT
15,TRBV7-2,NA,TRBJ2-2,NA,CASSYRRGSGGELFF,TGTGCCAGCAGTTATCGGCGGGGATCGGGCGGGGAGCTGTTTTTT
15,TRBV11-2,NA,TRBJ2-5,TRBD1,CASSPTGQGRETQYF,TGTGCCAGCAGCCCGACGGGACAGGGTCGGGAGACCCAGTACTTC
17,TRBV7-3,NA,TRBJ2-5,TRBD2,CASSLLGLAGLQETQYF,TGTGCCAGCAGCCTCCTCGGACTAGCGGGTCTCCAAGAGACCCAGTACTTC
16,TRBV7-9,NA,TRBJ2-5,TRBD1,CASSVTTGTGSETQYF,TGTGCCAGCAGCGTCACTACCGGGACAGGGAGTGAGACCCAGTACTTC
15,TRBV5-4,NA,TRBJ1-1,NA,CASSLVGVPNTEAFF,TGTGCCAGCAGCTTGGTGGGGGTCCCAAACACTGAAGCTTTCTTT
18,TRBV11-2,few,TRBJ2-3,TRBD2,CASSLGRGRAARTDTQYF,TGTGCCAGCAGCTTAGGGCGCGGGAGGGCAGCCCGCACAGATACGCAGTATTTT
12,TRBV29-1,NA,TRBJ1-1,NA,CSVAITYTEAFF,TGCAGCGTTGCGATCACATACACTGAAGCTTTCTTT
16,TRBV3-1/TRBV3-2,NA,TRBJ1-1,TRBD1,CASSPGTGGVGTEAFF,TGTGCCAGCAGCCCCGGGACAGGGGGTGTAGGCACTGAAGCTTTCTTT
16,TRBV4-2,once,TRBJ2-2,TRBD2,CASSHVGLAGGGELFF,TGTGCCAGCAGCCATGTTGGACTAGCGGGAGGCGGGGAGCTGTTTTTT
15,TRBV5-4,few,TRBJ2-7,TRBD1,CASSHPDRANYEQYF,TGTGCCAGCAGCCACCCCGACAGGGCCAACTACGAGCAGTACTTC
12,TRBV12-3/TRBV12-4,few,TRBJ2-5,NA,CASSLAAETQYF,TGTGCCAGCAGTTTAGCTGCGGAGACCCAGTACTTC
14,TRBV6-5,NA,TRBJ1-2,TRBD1,CASSYVGGPGGYTF,TGTGCCAGCAGTTACGTAGGGGGCCCGGGAGGCTACACCTTC
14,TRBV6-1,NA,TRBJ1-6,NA,CASSEGRDNSPLHF,TGTGCCAGCAGTGAGGGACGAGACAATTCACCCCTCCACTTT
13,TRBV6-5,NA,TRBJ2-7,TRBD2,CASSPLAGDEQYF,TGTGCCAGCAGCCCACTAGCGGGAGACGAGCAGTACTTC
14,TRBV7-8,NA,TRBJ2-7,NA,CASRGGDITYEQYF,TGTGCCAGCAGGGGAGGGGACATTACCTACGAGCAGTACTTC
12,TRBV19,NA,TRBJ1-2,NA,CASSAADYGYTF,TGTGCCAGTAGTGCAGCCGACTATGGCTACACCTTC
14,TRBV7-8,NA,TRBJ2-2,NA,CASSLDPSTRKLFF,TGTGCCAGCAGCCTTGACCCTAGTACCCGGAAGCTGTTTTTT
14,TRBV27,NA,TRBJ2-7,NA,CASSLAGNSYEQYF,TGTGCCAGCAGTTTAGCTGGGAACTCCTACGAGCAGTACTTC
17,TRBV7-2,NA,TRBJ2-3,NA,CASTSPRLGVSTDTQYF,TGTGCCAGCACCTCCCCCCGACTAGGGGTAAGCACAGATACGCAGTATTTT
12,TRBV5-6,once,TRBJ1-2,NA,CASSLSRAGYTF,TGTGCCAGCAGCTTGTCCAGGGCTGGCTACACCTTC
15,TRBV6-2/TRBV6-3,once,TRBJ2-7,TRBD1,CASSYRGQGAYEQYF,TGTGCCAGCAGTTACCGGGGACAGGGGGCTTACGAGCAGTACTTC